A selection of T cell receptor beta chains follows, all from one sample in a study of cytomegalovirus exposure and HLA in healthy donors. Profiled with immunoSEQ multiplex PCR; TCRdb holds only in-frame clones, not every one. Of 110,000 or so clones in the sample, over 70% were seen once. The sample taken for sequencing was PBMCs. Source of these receptors: a woman under 30 in good health and CMV-seronegative. Both conserved end residues are part of each CDR3. The D gene is left open where the match is weak. Not every row has a clone size; where given, it reads once, few, many or a size class.

V: TRBV2; length: 16; size: few; J: TRBJ1-1; D: TRBD1; CDR3: CASSASRDRGYTEAFF; DNA: TGTGCCAGCAGTGCCTCCCGGGACAGGGGATACACTGAAGCTTTCTTT
V: TRBV6-1; length: 13; size: NA; J: TRBJ2-5; D: NA; CDR3: CASSRGRKETQYF; DNA: TGTGCCAGCAGCAGGGGTCGTAAAGAGACCCAGTACTTC
V: TRBV5-6; length: 13; size: NA; J: TRBJ1-1; D: NA; CDR3: CASSVGRRTEAFF; DNA: TGTGCCAGCAGCGTTGGCCGGAGGACTGAAGCTTTCTTT
V: TRBV25-1; length: 16; size: NA; J: TRBJ2-1; D: NA; CDR3: CASSEGGGNTYNEQFF; DNA: TGTGCCAGCAGTGAAGGAGGCGGGAATACCTACAATGAGCAGTTCTTC
V: TRBV2; length: 21; size: few; J: TRBJ2-6; D: TRBD1; CDR3: CASSEGPGQGARGSGANVLTF; DNA: TGTGCCAGCAGTGAAGGTCCGGGACAGGGGGCCAGAGGCTCTGGGGCCAACGTCCTGACTTTC
V: TRBV5-4; length: 14; size: NA; J: TRBJ1-3; D: NA; CDR3: CASSSQTSGNTIYF; DNA: TGTGCCAGCAGCTCACAGACCTCTGGAAACACCATATATTTT
V: TRBV6-5; length: 12; size: NA; J: TRBJ2-7; D: NA; CDR3: CAARGGSYEQYF; DNA: TGTGCCGCCCGAGGGGGCTCCTACGAGCAGTACTTC
V: TRBV6-1; length: 15; size: NA; J: TRBJ1-1; D: NA; CDR3: CASKRAGEMVTEAFF; DNA: TGTGCCAGCAAGAGGGCAGGGGAGATGGTCACTGAAGCTTTCTTT
V: TRBV2; length: 15; size: NA; J: TRBJ1-5; D: NA; CDR3: CASSEARGSNQPQHF; DNA: TGTGCCAGCAGTGAAGCGCGGGGGAGCAATCAGCCCCAGCATTTT
V: TRBV6-5; length: 15; size: once; J: TRBJ2-6; D: NA; CDR3: CASSYSGSGANGLTF; DNA: TGTGCCAGCAGTTACTCCGGCTCTGGGGCCAACGGCCTGACTTTC
V: TRBV5-8; length: 14; size: NA; J: TRBJ2-7; D: NA; CDR3: CASSLYGQTYEQYF; DNA: TGTGCCAGCAGCTTGTATGGACAGACCTACGAGCAGTACTTC
V: TRBV27; length: 15; size: NA; J: TRBJ2-7; D: NA; CDR3: CASSIPGLNTYEQYF; DNA: TGTGCCAGCAGTATCCCGGGACTCAACACCTACGAGCAGTACTTC
V: TRBV6-5; length: 13; size: NA; J: TRBJ2-7; D: TRBD1; CDR3: CASRAGQVYEQYF; DNA: TGTGCCAGCAGGGCGGGACAGGTCTACGAGCAGTACTTC
V: TRBV6-5; length: 14; size: few; J: TRBJ1-2; D: TRBD1; CDR3: CASRRDRGQGGYTF; DNA: TGTGCCAGCAGGCGGGACAGGGGGCAGGGAGGCTACACCTTC
V: TRBV6-5; length: 14; size: few; J: TRBJ2-5; D: NA; CDR3: CASSYLMGAETQYF; DNA: TGTGCCAGCAGTTACCTCATGGGGGCCGAGACCCAGTACTTC
V: TRBV6-6; length: 14; size: NA; J: TRBJ1-6; D: TRBD1; CDR3: CASTVGQGNSPLHF; DNA: TGTGCCAGCACTGTAGGACAGGGAAATTCACCCCTCCACTTT
V: TRBV5-1; length: 15; size: NA; J: TRBJ1-3; D: TRBD1; CDR3: CASSIGTGSGNTIYF; DNA: TGCGCCAGCAGCATTGGGACAGGCTCTGGAAACACCATATATTTT
V: TRBV19; length: 14; size: few; J: TRBJ2-7; D: NA; CDR3: CASSVFSTGSEQYF; DNA: TGTGCCAGTAGTGTCTTTTCGACGGGGAGTGAGCAGTACTTC
V: TRBV5-1; length: 15; size: NA; J: TRBJ2-2; D: NA; CDR3: CASSLVLANTGELFF; DNA: TGCGCCAGCAGCTTGGTTCTAGCGAACACCGGGGAGCTGTTTTTT
V: TRBV5-4; length: 16; size: NA; J: TRBJ2-4; D: TRBD2; CDR3: CASSLGIGQGGYSQYF; DNA: TGTGCCAGCAGCTTGGGGATAGGCCAGGGAGGGTACAGTCAGTACTTC
V: TRBV5-1; length: 16; size: NA; J: TRBJ1-3; D: TRBD1; CDR3: CASSLGQAISGNTIYF; DNA: TGCGCCAGCAGTTTGGGACAGGCTATCTCTGGAAACACCATATATTTT
V: TRBV4-1; length: 16; size: NA; J: TRBJ2-4; D: NA; CDR3: CASSQDTGLGADIQYF; DNA: TGCGCCAGCAGCCAAGATACAGGCCTTGGGGCGGACATTCAGTACTTC
V: TRBV6-1; length: 14; size: NA; J: TRBJ1-1; D: NA; CDR3: CASNRETAVSEAFF; DNA: TGTGCCAGCAACCGGGAAACAGCCGTATCTGAAGCTTTCTTT
V: TRBV9; length: 17; size: NA; J: TRBJ2-1; D: TRBD2; CDR3: CASSAPVAGGSNNEQFF; DNA: TGTGCCAGCAGCGCCCCCGTAGCGGGGGGGTCAAACAATGAGCAGTTCTTC
V: TRBV7-9; length: 15; size: NA; J: TRBJ1-1; D: NA; CDR3: CASSLLIGAGPEAFF; DNA: TGTGCCAGCAGCCTACTGATTGGGGCTGGACCTGAAGCTTTCTTT
V: TRBV5-1; length: 14; size: NA; J: TRBJ2-2; D: NA; CDR3: CASKRETNTGELFF; DNA: TGCGCCAGCAAACGGGAGACGAACACCGGGGAGCTGTTTTTT
V: TRBV10-1; length: 12; size: NA; J: TRBJ1-1; D: NA; CDR3: CASSEEVGATFF; DNA: TGCGCCAGCAGTGAGGAGGTGGGGGCGACTTTCTTT
V: TRBV5-1; length: 15; size: NA; J: TRBJ2-7; D: NA; CDR3: CASSLPPTSSYEQYF; DNA: TGCGCCAGCAGCTTGCCCCCGACTAGCTCCTACGAGCAGTACTTC
V: TRBV7-9; length: 13; size: NA; J: TRBJ1-2; D: TRBD1; CDR3: CSSSLAASRGYTF; DNA: TGTTCCAGCAGCTTAGCGGCTTCCAGGGGGTACACCTTC
V: TRBV14; length: 15; size: NA; J: TRBJ2-1; D: NA; CDR3: CASSQGGTPYNEQFF; DNA: TGTGCCAGCAGCCAAGGCGGGACTCCTTACAATGAGCAGTTCTTC
V: TRBV7-8; length: 15; size: NA; J: TRBJ2-7; D: NA; CDR3: CASSLASGALREQYF; DNA: TGTGCCAGCAGCTTAGCGTCAGGGGCTCTGCGCGAGCAGTACTTC
V: TRBV5-4; length: 14; size: once; J: TRBJ2-5; D: TRBD2; CDR3: CASRPGLAWETQYF; DNA: TGTGCCAGCAGGCCGGGACTAGCATGGGAGACCCAGTACTTC
V: TRBV18; length: 15; size: NA; J: TRBJ1-3; D: NA; CDR3: CASSPVSGSGNTIYF; DNA: TGTGCCAGCTCACCAGTTTCGGGGTCTGGAAACACCATATATTTT
V: TRBV11-2; length: 14; size: once; J: TRBJ1-1; D: TRBD1; CDR3: CASSFDRDLTEAFF; DNA: TGTGCCAGCAGCTTCGACAGGGACTTAACTGAAGCTTTCTTT
V: TRBV18; length: 19; size: NA; J: TRBJ2-4; D: NA; CDR3: CASSPPKYGIQLAKNSQYF; DNA: TGTGCCAGCTCACCACCGAAATACGGGATCCAATTAGCCAAAAACAGTCAGTACTTC
V: TRBV2; length: 13; size: NA; J: TRBJ1-1; D: TRBD1; CDR3: CASSPTGPTEAFF; DNA: TGTGCCAGCAGTCCGACAGGGCCCACTGAAGCTTTCTTT
V: TRBV25-1; length: 18; size: few; J: TRBJ1-1; D: TRBD1; CDR3: CASSTTPGTGDWSTEAFF; DNA: TGTGCCAGCAGTACCACCCCCGGGACAGGGGATTGGAGCACTGAAGCTTTCTTT
V: TRBV5-5; length: 15; size: NA; J: TRBJ2-7; D: NA; CDR3: CASSLLGRGANEQYF; DNA: TGTGCCAGCAGCTTGTTAGGCAGGGGGGCCAACGAGCAGTACTTC
V: TRBV27; length: 15; size: NA; J: TRBJ2-1; D: TRBD2; CDR3: CASSLLRTSGSTQFF; DNA: TGTGCCAGCAGTTTATTGCGGACTAGCGGGAGTACGCAGTTCTTC
V: TRBV6-5; length: 13; size: NA; J: TRBJ2-5; D: TRBD1; CDR3: CASSRDRVETQYF; DNA: TGTGCCAGCAGCCGAGACAGGGTAGAGACCCAGTACTTC
V: TRBV2; length: 16; size: NA; J: TRBJ2-1; D: NA; CDR3: CASRGGDPPAHNEQFF; DNA: TGTGCCAGCAGAGGAGGGGACCCGCCGGCCCACAATGAGCAGTTCTTC
V: TRBV18; length: 16; size: NA; J: TRBJ1-1; D: TRBD1; CDR3: CASSSTRGQGNTEAFF; DNA: TGTGCCAGCTCTTCCACCCGGGGACAGGGTAACACTGAAGCTTTCTTT
V: TRBV5-1; length: 14; size: NA; J: TRBJ2-7; D: TRBD1; CDR3: CASSSVQQGYEQYF; DNA: TGCGCCAGCAGCTCAGTTCAACAGGGGTACGAGCAGTACTTC
V: TRBV29-1; length: 14; size: NA; J: TRBJ2-1; D: NA; CDR3: CSVELGGSYNEQFF; DNA: TGCAGCGTTGAACTAGGGGGCTCCTACAATGAGCAGTTCTTC
V: TRBV18; length: 15; size: NA; J: TRBJ1-2; D: TRBD1; CDR3: CASSPRDRADYGYTF; DNA: TGTGCCAGCTCACCTCGGGACAGGGCCGACTATGGCTACACCTTC
V: TRBV6-5; length: 14; size: NA; J: TRBJ2-7; D: NA; CDR3: CASSRTESSYEQYF; DNA: TGTGCCAGCAGTCGGACAGAGAGCTCCTACGAGCAGTACTTC
V: TRBV11-2; length: 12; size: NA; J: TRBJ1-1; D: NA; CDR3: CASRIVNTEAFF; DNA: TGTGCCAGCAGGATAGTTAACACTGAAGCTTTCTTT
V: TRBV7-9; length: 15; size: NA; J: TRBJ1-1; D: NA; CDR3: CASSFLTGGNTEAFF; DNA: TGTGCCAGCAGCTTTCTGACAGGAGGGAACACTGAAGCTTTCTTT
V: TRBV15; length: 12; size: NA; J: TRBJ2-1; D: NA; CDR3: CATSRDGREQFF; DNA: TGTGCCACCAGCAGAGACGGGAGAGAGCAGTTCTTC
V: TRBV27; length: 14; size: NA; J: TRBJ2-3; D: TRBD2; CDR3: CASSARGNTDTQYF; DNA: TGTGCCAGCTCTGCGCGGGGGAACACAGATACGCAGTATTTT
V: TRBV5-1; length: 15; size: NA; J: TRBJ1-3; D: NA; CDR3: CASSLLIGQGNTIYF; DNA: TGCGCCAGCAGCTTGCTTATCGGACAAGGAAACACCATATATTTT
V: TRBV9; length: 17; size: NA; J: TRBJ2-2; D: TRBD2; CDR3: CASSVLWAGEGTGELFF; DNA: TGTGCCAGCAGCGTTCTTTGGGCGGGAGAGGGGACCGGGGAGCTGTTTTTT
V: TRBV6-4; length: 15; size: NA; J: TRBJ2-3; D: TRBD2; CDR3: CASSERAGETDTQYF; DNA: TGTGCCAGCAGTGAAAGGGCGGGAGAGACAGATACGCAGTATTTT
V: TRBV25-1; length: 13; size: NA; J: TRBJ1-6; D: TRBD1; CDR3: CASRNQGDSPLHF; DNA: TGTGCCAGCCGGAATCAGGGGGATTCACCCCTCCACTTT
V: TRBV6-1; length: 13; size: NA; J: TRBJ1-1; D: NA; CDR3: CASSERLNTEAFF; DNA: TGTGCCAGCAGTGAGCGGCTGAACACTGAAGCTTTCTTT